This section outlines one TCR beta chain sequence together with its context. As yet, its antigen is unknown. The data originate from a study of cytomegalovirus exposure and HLA in healthy donors. Whole-study results and caveats: A later analysis linked a missense DCLRE1C variant to TCR beta V- and J-gene trimming. Reports described diagnosis of cytomegalovirus status by the classifier as highly specific and sensitive.

V shed 4 bases and J shed 4 bases, with 8 bases lying between them. This CDR3 has 13 amino acids. Germline V gene lookup returns CDR1 MNHEY and CDR2 SVGAGI. Amplification used 60 Vbeta primers and 13 Jbeta primers. Assay used: immunoSEQ multiplex PCR; TCRdb lists only in-frame clones, some missing. The sample has around 150,000 clones; 84% are singletons. The sequencing sample was made of PBMCs. The chain recombines TRBV6-5 with TRBJ1-5, with a possible D match to TRBD1 (5 bases). The sequence was collected from a man in his fifties in good health and CMV-seropositive. The CDR3 DNA is TGTGCCAGCAGTTCCGACAGAAATCAGCCCCAGCATTTT. As protein: CASSSDRNQPQHF.